One and the same sample provided the 5 T cell receptor beta chains below, sequenced in a study of T-cell reconstitution after alpha-beta-depleted transplantation in children. Library preparation (for TCRbeta) was performed with unique molecular identifiers. TCRdb re-analysed the PCR reads in MiXCR, keeping a single row per CDR3 protein. The table shows around 580,000 distinct CDR3 sequences, with more than 20% occurring only once. Sequenced here: PBMCs, mostly from graft donor cells, sampled 360 days after TCRalphabeta/CD19-depleted stem cell transplant. These receptors all come from a boy younger than two who had a stem cell transplant for acute myeloid leukemia, so the T cells may come from the graft donor.

This clonotype was counted between two and nine times. V usage is TRBV5-6 and J usage is TRBJ2-2; the D gene is possibly TRBD2 (5 bases). This CDR3 comprises 18 residues. Trimming removed 0 bases at V and 3 bases at J, with 18 bases between. Germline V gene sequence: CDR1 SGHDT, CDR2 YYEEEE. The CDR3 coding sequence is TGTGCCAGCAGCTTGGAGGCGAGGGCCCCAGAGGACACCGGGGAGCTGTTTTTT. This encodes CASSLEARAPEDTGELFF.

At least ten counts were recorded for this clonotype. The V gene is TRBV2, the J gene TRBJ2-7; the D gene is possibly TRBD1 (5 bases). CDR3 length equals 13 residues. V shed 7 bases and J shed 1 base, with 11 bases lying between them. Germline V lookup: CDR1 SNHLY, CDR2 FYNNEI. CDR3 sequence: CASNPGMSYEQYF. The CDR3 nucleotides are TGTGCCAGCAACCCAGGGATGTCCTACGAGCAGTACTTC.

The chain recombines TRBV6-1 with TRBJ2-1; 9 nucleotides agree with TRBD1. CDR3 length: 15 residues. The junction had 9 bases not matched to a gene; V was cut back by 3 bases and J by 9 bases. Germline V CDR1 and CDR2: MNHNS, SASEGT. CDR3 amino acids: CASSDTGGWKSEQFF. The CDR3 coding sequence is TGTGCCAGCAGTGACACAGGGGGCTGGAAGAGTGAGCAGTTCTTC.

J is TRBJ1-3 and V is TRBV15; TRBD1 might be the D (5 bases). Germline CDR1 and CDR2: LNHNV and YYDKDF (reference sequence). The CDR3 loop spans 16 amino acids. Trimming removed 0 bases at V and 0 bases at J, with 9 bases between. In DNA form, the CDR3 reads TGTGCCACCAGCAGAGATGGGGACTTCTCTGGAAACACCATATATTTT. It yields the protein CATSRDGDFSGNTIYF.

This chain links TRBV11-2 with TRBJ2-6; D is uncertain. V was cut by 3 bases and J by 12 bases, with 9 bases left in between. CDR3 length equals 12 residues. The germline gives CDR1 SGHAT, CDR2 FQNNGV. DNA for the CDR3: TGTGCCAGCAGCTTCCCGAGAAGCGTCCTGACTTTC. It encodes CASSFPRSVLTF. Looking up the rest from reference TRBV11-2 and TRBJ2-6 gives the full variable domain: EAGVAQSPRYKIIEKRQSVAFWCNPISGHATLYWYQQILGQGPKLLIQFQNNGVVDDSQLPKDRFSAERLKGVDSTLKIQPAKLEDSAVYLCASSFPRSVLTFGAGSRLTVL.